The source of this TCR beta chain is a study of T cell repertoires in cytomegalovirus infection. On the study more broadly: An indication of both CMV infection and matching HLA type came from public TCR beta signatures.

Each CDR3 protein gets one entry after TCRdb re-called the reads with MiXCR. The table shows approximately 990,000 distinct CDR3 sequences, with around 29% occurring only once. To note about this clonotype: What it binds is not known.

The CDR3 is 16 residues long. Trimming stripped 3 bases from V and 6 bases from J, with 18 bases between. Germline CDR1 and CDR2: SGDLS and YYNGEE. This sequence joins TRBV9 and TRBJ2-2, with TRBD2 as a possible D gene (7 bases). This specimen was cultured CD8+ T cells from PBMCs, taken from culture after CMV antigen stimulation. The receptor was derived from a human donor in good health (CMV status not recorded). Some clones in this sample may be carry-over from other donors' samples. The CDR3, as DNA: TGTGCCAGCAGCGATAGGGGGGGCATTACCGCCGGGGAGCTGTTTTTT. Protein sequence: CASSDRGGITAGELFF.